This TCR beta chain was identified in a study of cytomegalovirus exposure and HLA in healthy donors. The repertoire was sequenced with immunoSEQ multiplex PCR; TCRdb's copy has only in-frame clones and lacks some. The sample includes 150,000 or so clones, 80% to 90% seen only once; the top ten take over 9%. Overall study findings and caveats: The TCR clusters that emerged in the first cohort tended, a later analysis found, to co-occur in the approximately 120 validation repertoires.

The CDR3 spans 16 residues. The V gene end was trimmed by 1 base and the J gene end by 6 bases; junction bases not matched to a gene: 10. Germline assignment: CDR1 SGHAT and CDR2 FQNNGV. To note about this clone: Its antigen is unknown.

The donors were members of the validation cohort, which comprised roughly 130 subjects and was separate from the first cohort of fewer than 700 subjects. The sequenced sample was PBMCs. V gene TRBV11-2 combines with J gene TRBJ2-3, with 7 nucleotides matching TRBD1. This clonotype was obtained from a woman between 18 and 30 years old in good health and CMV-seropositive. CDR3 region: CASSLVLQGISDTQYF. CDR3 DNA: TGTGCCAGCAGCTTAGTCCTACAGGGGATATCGGATACGCAGTATTTT.